Each of the 8 T cell receptor beta chains below was sequenced from the same sample in a study of neoadjuvant anti-PD-1 for oral cavity cancer. Indicated time point: after neoadjuvant nivolumab, at surgical resection. The table came from immunoSEQ multiplex PCR; TCRdb's copy has only in-frame clones and leaves some out. Of 55,000 to 75,000 clones listed, approximately 87% are singletons. This material consisted of PBMCs, taken after nivolumab (anti-PD-1) treatment. These receptors came from a person aged 35 to 85 with oral cavity squamous cell carcinoma.

This chain connects TRBV12-5 to TRBJ1-4, with 9 bases fitting TRBD1. The CDR3 is 13 residues long. The germline gives CDR1 LGHNT, CDR2 FRNRAP. The V segment lost 9 bases and the J segment 8 bases; nucleotides outside the gene matches: 7. CDR3 protein: CASHRGLQEKLFF. CDR3 DNA sequence: TGTGCTAGCCACAGGGGGCTTCAGGAAAAACTGTTTTTT.

V gene TRBV5-1 combines with J gene TRBJ1-2; tentatively, D is TRBD1 (5 bases). Per the germline V gene, CDR1 is SGHRS and CDR2 is YFSETQ. V was trimmed by 0 bases and J by 4 bases, leaving 13 bases between them. The CDR3 runs to 15 residues. This CDR3 is CASSLAYRTSYGYTF. In DNA, the CDR3 is TGCGCCAGCAGCTTGGCCTATCGGACAAGCTATGGCTACACCTTC.

The V gene is TRBV5-4, the J gene TRBJ2-3; TRBD2 matches at 12 bases. The CDR3 length is 16 residues. Germline V CDR1 and CDR2: SGHNT, YYREEE (reference sequence). V was pared by 4 bases and J by 8 bases, with 11 bases of the junction left unmatched. In DNA, the CDR3 is TGTGCCAGCAGCCTAAGACTAGCGGGGGATTTCGGTACGCAGTATTTT. This codes for CASSLRLAGDFGTQYF.

The chain employs TRBV5-6 and TRBJ1-5, with D unresolved. Germline CDR1 reads SGHDT; CDR2 reads YYEEEE. V was clipped by 4 bases and J by 0 bases, with 14 bases between them. The CDR3 loop spans 16 amino acids. Here the CDR3 reads CASSIVIGVSNQPQHF. The CDR3 DNA is TGTGCCAGCAGCATAGTTATCGGGGTTAGCAATCAGCCCCAGCATTTT. The full variable domain, completed using reference TRBV5-6 and TRBJ1-5, is DAGVTQSPTHLIKTRGQQVTLRCSPKSGHDTVSWYQQALGQGPQFIFQYYEEEERQRGNFPDRFSGHQFPNYSSELNVNALLLGDSALYLCASSIVIGVSNQPQHFGDGTRLSIL.

The chain has TRBV5-1 and TRBJ2-5, with 8 bases matching TRBD2. The CDR3 covers 14 residues. The J segment lost 4 bases and the V segment lost 3 bases, leaving 5 bases of the junction unmatched. Germline loops: CDR1 SGHRS, CDR2 YFSETQ. The CDR3 nucleotides are TGCGCCAGCAGCTCGACCGGGACTAGAGAGACCCAGTACTTC. This sequence encodes CASSSTGTRETQYF.

The rearrangement joins TRBV28 to TRBJ2-3; D uncertain. Germline CDR1 MDHEN, CDR2 SYDVKM. This CDR3 region has 17 residues. With 4 bases removed from V and 5 bases from J, the gap between germline ends came to 22 bases. The CDR3 nucleotides are TGTGCCAGCAGTTCGAGAGGCGGTGCGAAAGGTAGAGATACGCAGTATTTT. Its protein is CASSSRGGAKGRDTQYF.

The chain recombines TRBV4-1 with TRBJ2-3; 11 bases align to TRBD2. Trimming at V came to 1 base and at J to 0 bases, leaving 0 bases not matched to a gene. The germline V gene has CDR1 MGHRA and CDR2 YSYEKL. CDR3 length equals 16 residues. The CDR3 loop is CASSQVAGGSTDTQYF. CDR3 coding DNA: TGCGCCAGCAGCCAAGTAGCGGGGGGGAGCACAGATACGCAGTATTTT.

The chain combines TRBV10-1 with TRBJ2-1; TRBD2 aligns across 9 bases. This CDR3 comprises 12 residues. V trimming: 9 bases; J trimming: 7 bases; junction bases outside the gene matches: 4. Germline assignment: CDR1 WNHNN and CDR2 SYGVQD (reference sequence). The CDR3 spells CASSGSKNEQFF. CDR3 in DNA: TGCGCCAGTAGCGGGAGTAAGAATGAGCAGTTCTTC.